This TCR beta chain was captured by sequencing in a study of cytomegalovirus exposure and HLA in healthy donors. Study information: The approximately 610 first-cohort repertoires shared a platform with the approximately 120 validation repertoires, as reported in a later analysis.

The CDR3 runs 17 residues. The germline V gene has CDR1 SGHTA and CDR2 FQGTGA. The V end lost 8 bases, the J end lost 1 base, and 23 bases lay between the germline ends. The table came from immunoSEQ multiplex PCR; TCRdb's copy has only in-frame clones and leaves some out. Of 100,000 to 150,000 clones in the sample, under 90% are singletons; the top ten hold 2% to 2.5%. Whole-study results and caveats: The study put 150 to 200 TCR beta chains on its list as cytomegalovirus-associated. Most observed TCR sequences were rare, whereas some public TCRs were detected in many donors. Reportedly, diagnosis of cytomegalovirus status by the classifier showed high specificity and sensitivity.

As for this clone: Antigen specificity is unknown.

The sequence derives from a woman between 18 and 29 years old in good health and CMV-seronegative. The sample comprised PBMCs. The gene calls are TRBV7-3 and TRBJ1-2, with D tentatively TRBD1 (6 bases). The CDR3 DNA is TGTGCCAGCGCGCTGGACAGCCTCTCGGGTGTTAACTATGGCTACACCTTC. It encodes CASALDSLSGVNYGYTF.